The next 31 T cell receptor beta chains were all read from a single sample in a study of T cell responses to AZD1222 COVID-19 vaccine. Sequencing was performed with immunoSEQ multiplex PCR; in TCRdb, only in-frame clones are kept and a portion is missing. The data contain some 86,000 clones, approximately 80% of them singletons. Source: peripheral blood, taken on day 0 of AZD1222 vaccination. The receptors stem from an adult in good health.

The V call is TRBV27, the J call TRBJ1-5; D is undetermined. The CDR3 totals 12 residues. Per germline, CDR1 MNHEY and CDR2 SMNVEV (reference sequence). The V gene lost 6 bases and the J gene lost 4 bases, with 7 bases spanning the gap. The CDR3 loop reads CASRRGNQPQHF. Here the CDR3 DNA reads TGTGCCAGCAGGCGGGGAAATCAGCCCCAGCATTTT.

The rearrangement uses TRBV6-5 and TRBJ1-2, with 7 bases that match TRBD1. CDR3 length equals 13 residues. Germline-derived CDR1 and CDR2 are MNHEY and SVGAGI. Losses at the gene ends were 8 bases for V and 4 bases for J; bases not matched to a gene: 7. CDR3 in amino acids: CASGEQGLYGYTF. CDR3 coding DNA: TGTGCCAGCGGAGAACAGGGGCTCTATGGCTACACCTTC.

The genes are TRBV6-1 and TRBJ1-6; a possible D gene is TRBD1 (5 bases). The V end was cut by 4 bases, the J end by 6 bases, with 22 bases between. This CDR3 has 18 amino acids. Looked up from germline, CDR1 is MNHNS and CDR2 is SASEGT. This CDR3 reads CASSGISGASGGNSPLHF. Here the CDR3 DNA reads TGTGCCAGCAGTGGGATTTCCGGGGCCAGCGGAGGTAATTCACCCCTCCACTTT.

The CDR3 spells CASSLREGGGELFF. As DNA, the CDR3 is TGCGCCAGCAGCTTAAGAGAGGGCGGGGGGGAGCTGTTTTTT. The gene calls are TRBV5-1 and TRBJ2-2; D may be TRBD2 (5 bases). V was trimmed by 2 bases and J by 8 bases, leaving 13 bases between them. CDR3 length equals 14 residues. Germline values: CDR1 SGHRS, CDR2 YFSETQ.

V is TRBV11-2 and J is TRBJ2-7, with 7 bases lining up with TRBD2. The germline V gene encodes CDR1 SGHAT and CDR2 FQNNGV. The CDR3 has 16 residues. V lost 0 bases to trimming and J lost 6 bases; unmatched junction nucleotides: 11. DNA of the CDR3: TGTGCCAGCAGCTTAGAGGTTTTTGCGGGAGCTGGCGAGCAGTACTTC. Amino acids: CASSLEVFAGAGEQYF.

In its sample, this clone was seen a few times. The chain couples TRBV9 to TRBJ2-2; TRBD1 might be the D (6 bases). Between the trimmed V and J ends, which lost 1 base and 2 bases, there was a span of 15 bases. Looked up from germline, CDR1 is SGDLS and CDR2 is YYNGEE. There are 17 residues in the CDR3. The CDR3 bases are TGTGCCAGCAGCGTAAGAAGAGAACAGGGAAACACCGGGGAGCTGTTTTTT. This sequence encodes CASSVRREQGNTGELFF.

The chain combines TRBV12-5 with TRBJ1-2; D unclear. Germline loops: CDR1 LGHNT, CDR2 FRNRAP. The CDR3 consists of 12 residues. Trimming cost V 1 base and J 8 bases, with 8 bases left between them. CDR3 protein: CASGLGGEGYTF. DNA for the CDR3: TGTGCTAGTGGTTTGGGAGGAGAAGGCTACACCTTC. The variable domain in full, completed from reference TRBV12-5 and TRBJ1-2, reads DARVTQTPRHKVTEMGQEVTMRCQPILGHNTVFWYRQTMMQGLELLAYFRNRAPLDDSGMPKDRFSAEMPDATLATLKIQPSEPRDSAVYFCASGLGGEGYTFGSGTRLTVV.

The J gene is TRBJ2-7, the V gene TRBV9; 10 positions agree with TRBD2. After removal of 0 bases from V and 2 bases from J, the junction contained 8 bases not matched to a gene. The length of the CDR3 is 17 residues. Germline assignment: CDR1 SGDLS and CDR2 YYNGEE. CDR3 sequence: CASSVGPSGRGTYEQYF. The CDR3 DNA reads as TGTGCCAGCAGCGTAGGTCCTAGCGGGAGAGGGACCTACGAGCAGTACTTC.

The rearrangement uses TRBV10-3 and TRBJ1-2, with 12 bases fitting TRBD1. The CDR3 has 16 residues. V was pared by 8 bases and J by 6 bases, with 13 bases of the junction left unmatched. Germline V gene data show CDR1 as ENHRY and CDR2 as SYGVKD. CDR3 sequence (DNA): TGTGCCATCGCCCCGGGACAGGGGGCGGACTATGATGGCTACACCTTC. It is translated as CAIAPGQGADYDGYTF.

J is TRBJ1-2 and V is TRBV3-1 (or the pseudogene TRBV3-2); TRBD1 aligns across 11 bases. The CDR3 loop spans 15 amino acids. Germline V CDR1 and CDR2: LGHDT, YNNKEL (reference sequence). The V segment lost 1 base and the J segment 5 bases; nucleotides outside the gene matches: 3. The CDR3 DNA follows: TGTGCCAGCAGCCAAGTCGGACAGGGGGCATATGGCTACACCTTC. Translated: CASSQVGQGAYGYTF.

The chain has TRBV19 and TRBJ2-5; 7 nucleotides agree with TRBD2. The V gene's germline CDR1 is LNHDA and CDR2 SQIVND (reference sequence). V dropped 4 bases and J dropped 5; count of bases not matched to a gene: 13. The CDR3 runs 16 residues. CDR3 sequence: CASSKTSQAGGETQYF. Written as DNA, the CDR3 is TGTGCCAGTAGTAAGACTAGCCAAGCCGGAGGGGAGACCCAGTACTTC.

The genes are TRBV30 and TRBJ2-7, with TRBD2 identical over 11 bases. Germline V gives CDR1 GTSNPN, CDR2 SVGIG (reference sequence). The CDR3 runs 15 residues. Trimming took 0 bases from V and 6 from J; bases not matched to a gene: 7. The CDR3 here is CAWSVGSGRVSEQYF. DNA of the CDR3: TGTGCCTGGAGTGTTGGTAGCGGGAGGGTTAGCGAGCAGTACTTC.

The CDR3 coding sequence is TGTGCCACCATAGATCGAGGGAGCGGCTACGAGCAGTACTTC. Translation: CATIDRGSGYEQYF. The rearrangement uses TRBV6-5 and TRBJ2-7; D possibly corresponds to TRBD2 (5 bases). Trimming cost V 10 bases and J 3 bases, with 19 bases left between them. Germline values: CDR1 MNHEY, CDR2 SVGAGI. This CDR3 has 14 amino acids.

The J gene is TRBJ2-7, the V gene TRBV11-3; no reliable D call. The CDR3 is made up of 17 amino acids. V gave up 5 bases and J gave up 0 bases, with 20 bases separating them. Germline V gene data show CDR1 as SGHNT and CDR2 as YENEEA. The CDR3 DNA reads TGTGCCAGCAGCCTCATGGGGTGGGGATGGAGCTCCTACGAGCAGTACTTC. Protein sequence: CASSLMGWGWSSYEQYF.

This clone was seen a few times. The chain links TRBV7-2 to TRBJ1-2, with a weak D call TRBD1 (6 bases). Trimming took off 1 base at V and 5 bases at J, with 8 bases between the two ends. CDR1 and CDR2 (germline): SGHTA, FQGNSA. The length of the CDR3 is 13 residues. CDR3: CASSLGRGYGYTF. CDR3 in DNA: TGTGCCAGCAGCTTAGGCAGGGGATATGGCTACACCTTC.

The rearrangement links TRBV19 to TRBJ2-4; 11 bases are a match to TRBD1. CDR3 length: 15 residues. The germline CDR1 and CDR2 sequences are LNHDA and SQIVND (reference sequence). The V and J ends lost 5 bases and 6 bases, in that order; junction bases with no gene match: 6. The CDR3 reads CASSSPGTGGNIQYF. DNA of the CDR3: TGTGCCAGTAGTTCCCCCGGGACAGGGGGAAACATTCAGTACTTC.

V is TRBV2 and J is TRBJ1-6, with D hard to call. Trimming took off 6 bases at V and 3 bases at J, with 9 bases between the two ends. The CDR3 runs to 14 residues. In germline, CDR1 is SNHLY, CDR2 FYNNEI. The DNA of the CDR3 is TGTGCCAGCAGGGGTGGGCTCTATAATTCACCCCTCCACTTT. As protein: CASRGGLYNSPLHF.

This clone has at least ten counts. The chain's CDR3 is CASFSWGNTEAFF. Written as DNA, the CDR3 is TGTGCCAGCTTTTCATGGGGGAACACTGAAGCTTTCTTT. The rearrangement uses TRBV6-5 and TRBJ1-1, with D hard to call. The CDR3 spans 13 residues. Germline CDR1 MNHEY, CDR2 SVGAGI. Trimming cost V 8 bases and J 1 base, with 11 bases left between them.

V and J are TRBV30 and TRBJ1-5; TRBD1 matches at 11 bases. CDR1 and CDR2 from the germline V gene are GTSNPN and SVGIG (reference sequence). The CDR3 is made up of 15 amino acids. Trimming cost V 4 bases and J 7 bases; bases outside gene matches: 9. DNA for the CDR3: TGTGCCTGGACCGAATTCGGACAGGGGGCCCAGCCCCAGCATTTT. It translates to CAWTEFGQGAQPQHF.

The J gene is TRBJ2-2, the V gene TRBV28; the D gene could be TRBD1 or TRBD2 (6 bases each). Trimming removed 1 base at V and 6 bases at J, with 9 bases between. Germline V gene lookup returns CDR1 MDHEN and CDR2 SYDVKM. The CDR3 is made up of 14 amino acids. As DNA, the CDR3 is TGTGCCAGCAGTTTATATGGGGGGCCCGGGGAGCTGTTTTTT. Translating gives CASSLYGGPGELFF. Variable domain in full (rest from reference TRBV28 and TRBJ2-2): DVKVTQSSRYLVKRTGEKVFLECVQDMDHENMFWYRQDPGLGLRLIYFSYDVKMKEKGDIPEGYSVSREKKERFSLILESASTNQTSMYLCASSLYGGPGELFFGEGSRLTVL.

This clone has a single count. The chain couples TRBV5-6 to TRBJ1-1; D unresolved. The CDR3 loop spans 11 amino acids. V was cut by 3 bases and J by 8 bases, with 8 bases left in between. Germline V lookup: CDR1 SGHDT, CDR2 YYEEEE. The CDR3 protein is CASSSTIEAFF. CDR3 sequence (DNA): TGTGCCAGCAGCTCGACAATAGAAGCTTTCTTT.

The chain couples TRBV28 to TRBJ1-1; D not resolved. CDR1 and CDR2 (germline): MDHEN, SYDVKM. This CDR3 region has 12 residues. V was trimmed by 4 bases and J by 1 base, leaving 4 bases between them. DNA of the CDR3: TGTGCCAGCAGTTCTACGAACACTGAAGCTTTCTTT. This sequence encodes CASSSTNTEAFF.

The chain couples TRBV27 to TRBJ1-5, with 10 bases that match TRBD1. Germline V lookup: CDR1 MNHEY, CDR2 SMNVEV (reference sequence). Trimming removed 6 bases from V and 1 base from J; junction bases left unmatched: 15. This CDR3 is built from 19 residues. The CDR3 region is CASSTEGQGREESNQPQHF. CDR3 sequence (DNA): TGTGCCAGCAGCACAGAGGGACAGGGGAGGGAGGAGAGCAATCAGCCCCAGCATTTT.

The V gene is TRBV28, the J gene TRBJ2-2, with D unresolved. This CDR3 contains 14 residues. Trimming shortened V by 7 bases and J by 3 bases, and 12 bases separated the two germline ends. Germline V gives CDR1 MDHEN, CDR2 SYDVKM. The chain's CDR3 is CASKVRSYTGELFF. The DNA of the CDR3 is TGTGCCAGCAAGGTCCGGAGTTACACCGGGGAGCTGTTTTTT.

V gene TRBV7-2 combines with J gene TRBJ2-1, with D unresolved. Trimming left V 5 bases short and J 9 bases short, with 11 bases between. The CDR3 spans 12 residues. The V gene's germline CDR1 is SGHTA and CDR2 FQGNSA. In DNA, the CDR3 is TGTGCCAGCAGCCCCAAACGGACTGAGCAGTTCTTC. This encodes CASSPKRTEQFF.

The chain has TRBV7-2 and TRBJ2-2; possibly TRBD2 for D (6 bases). The CDR3 loop spans 14 amino acids. Trimming cost V 0 bases and J 5 bases, with 7 bases left between them. CDR1 SGHTA and CDR2 FQGNSA come from the germline V gene. The chain's CDR3 is CASSLARGTGELFF. CDR3 DNA: TGTGCCAGCAGCTTAGCGCGGGGAACCGGGGAGCTGTTTTTT.

The chain joins TRBV10-3 to TRBJ1-5, with no clear D. The CDR3 covers 13 residues. V gave up 0 bases and J gave up 8 bases, with 8 bases separating them. CDR1 is ENHRY, CDR2 SYGVKD, per germline. CDR3 protein: CAISESEREPQHF. The CDR3 DNA follows: TGTGCCATCAGTGAGTCAGAAAGGGAGCCCCAGCATTTT.

The V gene is TRBV6-5, the J gene TRBJ1-4, with D uncertain. This CDR3 is built from 15 residues. V lost 8 bases, J lost 0 bases, and 13 bases lay in between. The germline CDR1 and CDR2 sequences are MNHEY and SVGAGI. The CDR3 nucleotides read TGTGCCAGCCGCCCGGCCTATGCAACTAATGAAAAACTGTTTTTT. Its translation: CASRPAYATNEKLFF.

There are a few counts of this clone. The V call is TRBV19, the J call TRBJ1-6, with TRBD1 as a possible D gene (6 bases). Germline V CDR1 and CDR2: LNHDA, SQIVND (reference sequence). With 2 bases removed from V and 8 bases from J, the gap between germline ends came to 19 bases. CDR3 length equals 17 residues. CDR3 protein: CASSISATGFIDSPLHF. The CDR3, as DNA: TGTGCCAGTAGTATATCGGCTACAGGGTTTATCGATTCACCCCTCCACTTT.

This clone was observed a single time. J is TRBJ1-1 and V is TRBV4-3, with TRBD1 matching 11 bases. The junction had 8 bases not matched to a gene; V was cut back by 0 bases and J by 5 bases. The CDR3 consists of 17 residues. Germline-derived CDR1 and CDR2 are LGHNA and YSLEER. In DNA form, the CDR3 reads TGCGCCAGCAGCCAAGAAGGGGACAGGGGGTGGCGGACTGAAGCTTTCTTT. This translates into CASSQEGDRGWRTEAFF.

The rearrangement joins TRBV4-2 to TRBJ2-5, with 8 positions matching TRBD1. Germline V gives CDR1 LGHNA, CDR2 YNFKEQ. The CDR3 has 15 amino acids. Germline trimming cut 2 bases from V and 5 bases from J; bases unmatched to any gene: 7. The CDR3, as DNA: TGTGCCAGCAGCCAATCCGCAGGGGGCGGGGAGACCCAGTACTTC. Translation gives CASSQSAGGGETQYF.